This TCR beta chain comes out of a study of chemoradiotherapy in HPV16-positive cancers. General study findings and limits: Only a couple of HPV16-positive patients supplied the functional HPV-specificity definition.

Germline-derived CDR1 and CDR2 are ENHRY and SYGVKD. The CDR3 loop spans 13 amino acids. Germline trimming cut 6 bases from V and 5 bases from J; bases unmatched to any gene: 4. TCRdb's table, derived via immunoSEQ multiplex PCR, lists solely in-frame clones and lacks some. This table holds around 8,300 clones, roughly 85% found once. There are a few counts of this clone. Its antigen is currently unknown. This chain uses TRBV10-3 with TRBJ1-5, with 7 nucleotides matching TRBD1. This TCR was recovered from a human donor with HPV-associated anogenital cancer. The specimen comprised blood, sampled from a patient who underwent chemoradiotherapy. The chain's CDR3 is CAIRQGFDQPQHF. The CDR3 DNA sequence: TGTGCCATCAGACAGGGGTTTGATCAGCCCCAGCATTTT.